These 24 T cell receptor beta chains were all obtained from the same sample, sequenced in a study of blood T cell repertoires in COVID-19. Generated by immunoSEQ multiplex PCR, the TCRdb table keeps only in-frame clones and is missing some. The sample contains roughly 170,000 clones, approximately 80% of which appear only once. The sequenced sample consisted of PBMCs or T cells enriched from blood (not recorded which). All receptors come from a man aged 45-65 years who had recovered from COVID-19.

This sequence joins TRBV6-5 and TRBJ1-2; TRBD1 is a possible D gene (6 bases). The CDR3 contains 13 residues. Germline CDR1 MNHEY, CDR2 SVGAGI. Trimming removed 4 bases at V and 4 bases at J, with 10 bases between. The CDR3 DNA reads TGTGCCAGCAGTTCCCTGACAGGCTATGGCTACACCTTC. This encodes CASSSLTGYGYTF.

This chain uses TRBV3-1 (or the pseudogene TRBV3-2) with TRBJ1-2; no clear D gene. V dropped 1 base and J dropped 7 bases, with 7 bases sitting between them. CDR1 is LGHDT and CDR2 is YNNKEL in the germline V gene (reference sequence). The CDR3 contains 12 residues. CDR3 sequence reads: CASSQAGVGYTF. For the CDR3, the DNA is TGTGCCAGCAGCCAAGCCGGGGTTGGCTACACCTTC.

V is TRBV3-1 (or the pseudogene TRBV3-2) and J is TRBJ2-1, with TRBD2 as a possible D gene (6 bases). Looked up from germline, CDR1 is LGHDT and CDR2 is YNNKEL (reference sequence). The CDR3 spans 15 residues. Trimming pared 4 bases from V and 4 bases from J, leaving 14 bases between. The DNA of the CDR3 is TGTGCCAGCAGCCCCCCCGGGGGATATTACAATGAGCAGTTCTTC. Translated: CASSPPGGYYNEQFF.

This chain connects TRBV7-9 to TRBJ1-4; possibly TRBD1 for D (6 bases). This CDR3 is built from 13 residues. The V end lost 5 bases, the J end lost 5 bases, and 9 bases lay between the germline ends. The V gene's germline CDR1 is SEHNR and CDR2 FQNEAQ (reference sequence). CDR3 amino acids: CASSPGQNEKLFF. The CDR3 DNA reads TGTGCCAGCAGCCCCGGACAGAATGAAAAACTGTTTTTT.

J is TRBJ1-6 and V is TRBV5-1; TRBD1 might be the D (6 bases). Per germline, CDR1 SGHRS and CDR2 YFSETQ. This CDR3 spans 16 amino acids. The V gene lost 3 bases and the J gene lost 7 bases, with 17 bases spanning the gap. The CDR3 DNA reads TGCGCCAGCAGCTCGCAGGGGAGGGAGTGGAATTCACCCCTCCACTTT. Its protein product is CASSSQGREWNSPLHF.

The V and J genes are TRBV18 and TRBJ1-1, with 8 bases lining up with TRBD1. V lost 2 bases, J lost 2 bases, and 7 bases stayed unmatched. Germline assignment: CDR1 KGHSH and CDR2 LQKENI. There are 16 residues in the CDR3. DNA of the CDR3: TGTGCCAGCTCACCAAGGCAGGGGGCCTCAAACACTGAAGCTTTCTTT. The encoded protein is CASSPRQGASNTEAFF.

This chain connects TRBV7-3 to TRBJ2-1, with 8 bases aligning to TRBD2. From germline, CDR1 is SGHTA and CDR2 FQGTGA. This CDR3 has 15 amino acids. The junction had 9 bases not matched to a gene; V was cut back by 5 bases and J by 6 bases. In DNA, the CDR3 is TGTGCCAGCAGCCAGGGACTAGTTTTGAGCAATGAGCAGTTCTTC. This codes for CASSQGLVLSNEQFF. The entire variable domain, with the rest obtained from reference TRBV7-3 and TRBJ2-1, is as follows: GAGVSQTPSNKVTEKGKYVELRCDPISGHTALYWYRQSLGQGPEFLIYFQGTGAADDSGLPNDRFFAVRPEGSVSTLKIQRTERGDSAVYLCASSQGLVLSNEQFFGPGTRLTVL.

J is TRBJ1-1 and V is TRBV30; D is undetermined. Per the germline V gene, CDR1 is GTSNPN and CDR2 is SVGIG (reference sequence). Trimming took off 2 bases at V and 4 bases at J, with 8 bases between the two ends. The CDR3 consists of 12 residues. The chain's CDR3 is CAWSRLSTEAFF. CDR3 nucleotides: TGTGCCTGGAGTCGATTGAGCACTGAAGCTTTCTTT.

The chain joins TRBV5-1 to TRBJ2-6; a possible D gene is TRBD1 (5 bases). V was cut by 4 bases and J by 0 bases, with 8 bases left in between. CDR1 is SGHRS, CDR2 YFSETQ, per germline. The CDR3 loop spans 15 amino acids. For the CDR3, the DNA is TGCGCCAGCAGCGTAACAGGCTCTGGGGCCAACGTCCTGACTTTC. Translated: CASSVTGSGANVLTF.

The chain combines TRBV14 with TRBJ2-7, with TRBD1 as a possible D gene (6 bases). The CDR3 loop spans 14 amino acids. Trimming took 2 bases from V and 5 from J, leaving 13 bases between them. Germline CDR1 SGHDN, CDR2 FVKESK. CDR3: CASSQRQGLHEQYF. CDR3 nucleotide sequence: TGTGCCAGCAGCCAACGTCAGGGGCTCCACGAGCAGTACTTC.

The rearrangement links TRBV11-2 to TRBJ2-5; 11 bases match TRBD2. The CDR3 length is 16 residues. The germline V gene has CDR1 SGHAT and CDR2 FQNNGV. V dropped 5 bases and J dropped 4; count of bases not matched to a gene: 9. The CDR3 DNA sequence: TGTGCCAGCAGCCCGCGGGGACTAGCGGCTCTAGAGACCCAGTACTTC. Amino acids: CASSPRGLAALETQYF.

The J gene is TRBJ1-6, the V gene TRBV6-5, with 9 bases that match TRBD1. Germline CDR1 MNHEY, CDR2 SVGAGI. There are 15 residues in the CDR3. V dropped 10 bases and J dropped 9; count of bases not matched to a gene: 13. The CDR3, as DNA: TGTGCCACCAGGGTCGGGACAGGGAGAGGTTCACCCCTCCACTTT. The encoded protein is CATRVGTGRGSPLHF.

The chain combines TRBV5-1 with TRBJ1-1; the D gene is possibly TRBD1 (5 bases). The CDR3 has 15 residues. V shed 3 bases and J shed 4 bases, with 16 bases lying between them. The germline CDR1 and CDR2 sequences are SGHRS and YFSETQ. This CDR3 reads CASSWVGGRGTEAFF. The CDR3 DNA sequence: TGCGCCAGCAGCTGGGTGGGAGGAAGGGGCACTGAAGCTTTCTTT.

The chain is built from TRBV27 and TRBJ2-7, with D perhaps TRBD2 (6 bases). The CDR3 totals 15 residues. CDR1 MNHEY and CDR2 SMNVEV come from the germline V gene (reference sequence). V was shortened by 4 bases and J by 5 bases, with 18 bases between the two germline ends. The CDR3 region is CASSSLGLDYHEQYF. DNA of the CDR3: TGTGCCAGCAGTTCGCTAGGGTTGGACTATCACGAGCAGTACTTC.

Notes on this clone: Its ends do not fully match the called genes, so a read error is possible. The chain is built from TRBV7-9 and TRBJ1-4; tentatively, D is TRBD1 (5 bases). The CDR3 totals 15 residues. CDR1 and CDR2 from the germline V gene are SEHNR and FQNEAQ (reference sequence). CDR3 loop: CASSSGGDGRERLFF. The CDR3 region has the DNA TGTGCCAGCAGCAGCGGGGGGGACGGAAGAGAAAGACTGTTTTTT.

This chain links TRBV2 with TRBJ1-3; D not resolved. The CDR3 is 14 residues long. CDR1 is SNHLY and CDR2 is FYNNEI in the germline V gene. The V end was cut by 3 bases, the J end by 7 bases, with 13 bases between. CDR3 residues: CASSDSEVVNTIYF. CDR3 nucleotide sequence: TGTGCCAGCAGTGACTCCGAGGTTGTGAACACCATATATTTT.

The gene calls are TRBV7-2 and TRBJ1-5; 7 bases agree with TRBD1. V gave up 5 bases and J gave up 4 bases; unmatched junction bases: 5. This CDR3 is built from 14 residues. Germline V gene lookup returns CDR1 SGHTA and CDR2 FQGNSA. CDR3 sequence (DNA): TGTGCCAGCAGCCAGGGGGGATTTAATCAGCCCCAGCATTTT. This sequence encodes CASSQGGFNQPQHF.

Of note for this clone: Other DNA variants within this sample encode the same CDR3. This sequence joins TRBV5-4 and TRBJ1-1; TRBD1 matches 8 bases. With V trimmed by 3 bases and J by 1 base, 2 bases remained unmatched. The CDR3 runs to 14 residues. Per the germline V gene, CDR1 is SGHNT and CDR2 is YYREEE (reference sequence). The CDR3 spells CASSWGTGNTEAFF. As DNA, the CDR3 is TGTGCCAGCAGCTGGGGGACAGGGAACACTGAAGCTTTCTTT.

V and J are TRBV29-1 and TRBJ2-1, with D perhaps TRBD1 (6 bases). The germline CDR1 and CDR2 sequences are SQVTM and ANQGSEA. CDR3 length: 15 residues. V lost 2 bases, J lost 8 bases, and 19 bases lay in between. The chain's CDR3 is CSVETDSVRMDEQFF. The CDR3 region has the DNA TGCAGCGTTGAAACGGACAGTGTTCGTATGGATGAGCAGTTCTTC.

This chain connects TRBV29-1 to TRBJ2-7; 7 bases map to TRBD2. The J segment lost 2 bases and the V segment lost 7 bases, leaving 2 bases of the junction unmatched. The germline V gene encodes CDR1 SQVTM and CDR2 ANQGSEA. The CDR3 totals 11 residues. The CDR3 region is CSGGTTYEQYF. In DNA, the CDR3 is TGCAGCGGTGGGACTACCTACGAGCAGTACTTC.

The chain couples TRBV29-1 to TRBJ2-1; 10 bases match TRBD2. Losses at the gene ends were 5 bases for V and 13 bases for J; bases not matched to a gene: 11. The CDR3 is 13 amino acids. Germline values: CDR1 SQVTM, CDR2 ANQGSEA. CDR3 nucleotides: TGCAGCGTTCTAAGCGGGGGGGTTGGGGAACAGTTCTTC. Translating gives CSVLSGGVGEQFF.

The DNA of the CDR3 is TGTGCCAGCAGCTTGCTCAGGGCTAACTATGGCTACACCTTC. It yields the protein CASSLLRANYGYTF. The chain recombines TRBV5-6 with TRBJ1-2; perhaps TRBD1 as D (5 bases). Germline V gene data show CDR1 as SGHDT and CDR2 as YYEEEE. Trimming cost V 1 base and J 0 bases, with 7 bases left between them. The CDR3 runs to 14 residues.

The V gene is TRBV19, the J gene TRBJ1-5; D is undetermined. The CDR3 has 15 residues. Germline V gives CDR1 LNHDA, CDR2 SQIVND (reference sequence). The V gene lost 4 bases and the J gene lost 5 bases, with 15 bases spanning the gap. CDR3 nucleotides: TGTGCCAGTAGTAAGGATCGAGGGTGGGATCAGCCCCAGCATTTT. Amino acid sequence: CASSKDRGWDQPQHF.

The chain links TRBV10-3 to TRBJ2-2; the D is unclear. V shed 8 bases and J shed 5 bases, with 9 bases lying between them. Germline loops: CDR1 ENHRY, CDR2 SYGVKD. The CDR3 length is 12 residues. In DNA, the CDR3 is TGTGCCATCTCCTTGGAGACCGGGGAGCTGTTTTTT. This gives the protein CAISLETGELFF.